The clone carrying this T cell receptor beta chain was detected only once. Enrollment shut out patients with autoimmune disease history or systemic immunosuppression. Deletions cut 3 bases from V and 2 bases from J, with 14 bases between. CDR1 and CDR2 from the germline V gene are LNHDA and SQIVND (reference sequence). CDR3 size: 15 residues. Data came from immunoSEQ multiplex PCR; TCRdb stores just in-frame clones and leaves some out. Of roughly 80,000 clones listed, around 91% are singletons. The sample belongs to a study of OX40 agonist ivuxolimab in advanced cancers. This sequence originates from an adult with an advanced solid tumor such as melanoma, head and neck, liver or kidney cancer. The V and J genes are TRBV19 and TRBJ2-7; perhaps D is TRBD1 or TRBD2 (5 bases each). The sample here was CD4+ or CD8+ T cells sorted from blood, taken in a trial of the OX40 agonist ivuxolimab. The chain's CDR3 is CASSITGTAPYEQYF. The CDR3 DNA follows: TGTGCCAGTAGTATTACCGGGACGGCACCCTACGAGCAGTACTTC.